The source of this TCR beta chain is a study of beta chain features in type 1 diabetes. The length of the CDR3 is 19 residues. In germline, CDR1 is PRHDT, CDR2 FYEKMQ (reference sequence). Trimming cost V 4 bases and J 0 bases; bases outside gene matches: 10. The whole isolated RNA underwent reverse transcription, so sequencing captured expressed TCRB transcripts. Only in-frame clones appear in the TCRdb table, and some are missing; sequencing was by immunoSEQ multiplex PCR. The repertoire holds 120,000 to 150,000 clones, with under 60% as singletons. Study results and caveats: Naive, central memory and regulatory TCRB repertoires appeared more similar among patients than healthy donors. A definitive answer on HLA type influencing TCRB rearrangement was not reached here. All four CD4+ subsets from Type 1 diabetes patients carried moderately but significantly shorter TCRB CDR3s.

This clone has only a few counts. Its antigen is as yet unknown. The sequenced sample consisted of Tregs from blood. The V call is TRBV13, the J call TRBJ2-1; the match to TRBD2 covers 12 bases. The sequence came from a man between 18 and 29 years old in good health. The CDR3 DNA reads TGTGCCAGCAGCTCCTGGTTCCCTAGCGGGGGGGGCTCCTACAATGAGCAGTTCTTC. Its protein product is CASSSWFPSGGGSYNEQFF.